The text below deals with one T cell receptor (beta chain). A sample-barcoded 5' primer and a J-beta primer mix were used in a second PCR of roughly 7 to 11 cycles. Each cDNA molecule was tagged by a template-switch adaptor that had 12 random nucleotides. Sequencing recovered at least 2.5 million CDR3-containing paired-end reads from each sample. In TCRdb, the 5' RACE reads were re-called with MiXCR into one record per CDR3 protein. Of 600,000 to 1,000,000 distinct CDR3 sequences in the sample, over 45% are singletons; the top ten hold approximately 21%. This record comes from a study of blood T cells in healthy people across ages. The people who gave samples were healthy Caucasians from Russia, aged roughly 6 to 90. This CDR3 has 15 residues. Losses at the gene ends were 7 bases for V and 4 bases for J; bases not matched to a gene: 9. In germline, CDR1 is SNHLY, CDR2 FYNNEI.

The chain employs TRBV2 and TRBJ1-1, with 10 bases aligning to TRBD1. The sequenced sample was blood. The clonotype comes from a man aged 25-40 years in good health. The CDR3 nucleotides read TGTGCCAGCAAGGCCCAGACAGGGGGCGTCACTGAAGCTTTCTTT. Protein product: CASKAQTGGVTEAFF.